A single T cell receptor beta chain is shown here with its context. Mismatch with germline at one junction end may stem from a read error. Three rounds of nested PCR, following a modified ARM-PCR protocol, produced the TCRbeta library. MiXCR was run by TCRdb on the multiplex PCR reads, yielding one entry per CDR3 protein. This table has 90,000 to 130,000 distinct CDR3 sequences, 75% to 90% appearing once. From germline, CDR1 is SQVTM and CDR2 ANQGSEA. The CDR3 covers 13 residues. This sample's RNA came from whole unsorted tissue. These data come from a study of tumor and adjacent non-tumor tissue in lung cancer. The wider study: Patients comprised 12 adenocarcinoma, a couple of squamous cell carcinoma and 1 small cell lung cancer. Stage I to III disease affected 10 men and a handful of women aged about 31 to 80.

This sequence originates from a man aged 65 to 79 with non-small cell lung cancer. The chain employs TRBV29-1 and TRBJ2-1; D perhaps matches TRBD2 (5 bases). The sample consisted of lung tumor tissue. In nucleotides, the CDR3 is TGCAGCGGAGGGTGGAGCTCCTACTATGAGCAGTTCTTC. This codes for CSGGWSSYYEQFF.